Following are 17 T cell receptor beta chains from one sample sequenced in a study of blood T cells in healthy people across ages. Using a J-beta primer mix together with a sample-barcoded 5' primer, a second PCR was run for 7 to 11 cycles. TCRdb re-analysed the 5' RACE reads in MiXCR, keeping a single row per CDR3 protein. In the table there are around 1,900,000 distinct CDR3 sequences, about 39% of which are singletons. Sequencing input: blood. The receptors here all came from a human donor in good health.

This clonotype turned up a few times. The chain recombines TRBV20-1 with TRBJ1-2; no clear D. CDR3 size: 13 residues. Trimming removed 5 bases at V and 4 bases at J, with 14 bases between. Per germline, CDR1 DFQATT and CDR2 SNEGSKA (reference sequence). The CDR3 is CSAHSPESYGYTF. CDR3 DNA sequence: TGCAGTGCTCATTCCCCTGAATCCTATGGCTACACCTTC.

The chain has TRBV29-1 and TRBJ2-1; 9 nucleotides agree with TRBD2. V was pared by 6 bases and J by 6 bases, with 21 bases of the junction left unmatched. This CDR3 is built from 18 residues. The germline V gene encodes CDR1 SQVTM and CDR2 ANQGSEA. CDR3 nucleotide sequence: TGCAGCGTCGCAGGGCTGGCGGGGGGGCCGGGGGTGATCAATGAGCAGTTCTTC. Encoded protein: CSVAGLAGGPGVINEQFF.

The V and J genes are TRBV27 and TRBJ2-5; D call uncertain. V lost 3 bases and J lost 3, with 8 bases in between. The CDR3 sequence is 13 residues long. From germline, CDR1 is MNHEY and CDR2 SMNVEV (reference sequence). For the CDR3, the DNA is TGTGCCAGCAGTTTTGTAGGGAAAGAGACCCAGTACTTC. Protein: CASSFVGKETQYF.

The chain joins TRBV7-3 to TRBJ2-5; D may correspond to TRBD1 or TRBD2 (5 bases each). Trimming left V 2 bases short and J 11 bases short, with 18 bases between. CDR1 is SGHTA, CDR2 FQGTGA, per germline. This CDR3 has 14 residues. The CDR3 spells CASSLASGTWEQYF. Here the CDR3 DNA reads TGTGCCAGCAGCTTAGCCTCAGGGACCTGGGAGCAGTACTTC.

The chain joins TRBV3-1 to TRBJ1-4; D remains ambiguous. V was shortened by 0 bases and J by 8 bases, with 10 bases between the two germline ends. From germline, CDR1 is LGHDT and CDR2 YNNKEL (reference sequence). The CDR3 sequence is 14 residues long. CDR3 bases: TGTGCCAGCAGCCAAGATCTTAACGGGGAAAAACTGTTTTTT. Translation gives CASSQDLNGEKLFF.

The chain links TRBV7-2 to TRBJ2-5; D gene ambiguous. The ends were cut back, 0 bases at V and 5 bases at J, with 13 bases in the middle. CDR1 and CDR2 from the germline V gene are SGHTA and FQGNSA. This CDR3 region has 15 residues. The CDR3 protein is CASSLAGKRAETQYF. The CDR3 nucleotides are TGTGCCAGCAGCTTAGCGGGGAAACGCGCGGAGACCCAGTACTTC. Complete variable domain (other parts from reference TRBV7-2 and TRBJ2-5): GAGVSQSPSNKVTEKGKDVELRCDPISGHTALYWYRQSLGQGLEFLIYFQGNSAPDKSGLPSDRFSAERTGGSVSTLTIQRTQQEDSAVYLCASSLAGKRAETQYFGPGTRLLVL.

This clonotype was observed once. The V and J genes are TRBV4-1 and TRBJ2-1; D call uncertain. The length of the CDR3 is 16 residues. Germline V gives CDR1 MGHRA, CDR2 YSYEKL. V was pared by 1 base and J by 0 bases, with 10 bases between. CDR3 nucleotide sequence: TGCGCCAGCAGCCAAGGAGCCCTGAGCTCCTACAATGAGCAGTTCTTC. Translating it yields CASSQGALSSYNEQFF.

Comments on this clonotype: A junction boundary mismatches the germline segment, possibly from a read error. This chain links TRBV6-5 with TRBJ2-3, with TRBD2 matching over 7 bases. The CDR3 has 15 amino acids. CDR1 is MNHEY, CDR2 SVGAGI, per germline. The CDR3 DNA is TGTGCCAGCAGTTACGGGCGGGGGAGCACAGATACGCGGTATTTT. Translation: CASSYGRGSTDTRYF.

Turning to this clonotype: This clone may be a read error of a much larger clone one base away. The rearrangement uses TRBV10-3 and TRBJ2-3; the D gene is possibly TRBD2 (5 bases). The V gene's germline CDR1 is ENHRY and CDR2 SYGVKD. V was pared by 4 bases and J by 4 bases, with 18 bases between. The CDR3 runs 16 residues. The CDR3 DNA is TGTGCCATCAGTGGAGTCGGGGATGGTCCAGCAGATACGCAGTATTTT. Amino acids: CAISGVGDGPADTQYF.

This chain joins TRBV20-1 and TRBJ2-3; 9 bases line up with TRBD2. The CDR3 is 15 residues long. Losses at the gene ends were 3 bases for V and 4 bases for J; bases not matched to a gene: 8. Germline values: CDR1 DFQATT, CDR2 SNEGSKA (reference sequence). CDR3 loop: CSARFAGGPPDTQYF. For the CDR3, the DNA is TGCAGTGCTAGGTTCGCGGGGGGGCCTCCAGATACGCAGTATTTT.

In this sample, this clonotype turned up a few times. This chain uses TRBV6-4 with TRBJ2-3; no clear D gene. CDR3 length: 13 amino acids. Germline CDR1 reads MRHNA; CDR2 reads SNTAGT. Deletions cut 5 bases from V and 4 bases from J, with 10 bases between. The CDR3 protein is CASSREYSDTQYF. CDR3 in DNA: TGTGCCAGCAGTAGAGAGTACTCAGATACGCAGTATTTT.

This clonotype is a singleton in its sample. This chain uses TRBV6-5 with TRBJ1-6; TRBD1 matches at 7 bases. Germline CDR1 reads MNHEY; CDR2 reads SVGAGI. Trimming at V came to 5 bases and at J to 6 bases, leaving 7 bases not matched to a gene. This CDR3 contains 15 residues. CDR3 sequence reads: CASSLQGRGNSPLHF. The CDR3 region has the DNA TGTGCCAGCAGTCTACAGGGGAGAGGTAATTCACCCCTCCACTTT.

This chain links TRBV4-3 with TRBJ1-2; the D is unclear. V lost 4 bases and J lost 10, with 25 bases in between. Germline-derived CDR1 and CDR2 are LGHNA and YSLEER. The CDR3 has 16 amino acids. CDR3 in amino acids: CASSPLTAVIGQNYTF. Written as DNA, the CDR3 is TGCGCCAGCAGCCCCTTGACGGCGGTAATAGGTCAAAACTACACCTTC.

The chain combines TRBV28 with TRBJ2-3, with 7 bases lining up with TRBD1. After removal of 4 bases from V and 2 bases from J, the junction contained 6 bases not matched to a gene. Germline V CDR1 and CDR2: MDHEN, SYDVKM. This CDR3 region has 15 residues. The CDR3 region has the DNA TGTGCCAGCAGTTCACAGGGGTTCTACACAGATACGCAGTATTTT. Its protein is CASSSQGFYTDTQYF. The full variable domain, its missing parts supplied by reference TRBV28 and TRBJ2-3, is DVKVTQSSRYLVKRTGEKVFLECVQDMDHENMFWYRQDPGLGLRLIYFSYDVKMKEKGDIPEGYSVSREKKERFSLILESASTNQTSMYLCASSSQGFYTDTQYFGPGTRLTVL.

The chain carries TRBV27 and TRBJ2-1; D gene unclear. This CDR3 is 14 amino acids long. V lost 4 bases and J 8 bases, leaving 15 bases between the germline ends. Germline values: CDR1 MNHEY, CDR2 SMNVEV (reference sequence). CDR3 sequence: CASSSTSRYDEQFF. The CDR3 region has the DNA TGTGCCAGCAGTTCGACGTCTAGATATGATGAGCAGTTCTTC.

The chain uses TRBV5-6 and TRBJ1-5; D perhaps matches TRBD1 (6 bases). Germline CDR1 reads SGHDT; CDR2 reads YYEEEE. This CDR3 comprises 13 residues. V was shortened by 0 bases and J by 12 bases, with 13 bases between the two germline ends. CDR3 in amino acids: CASSLGSDSRQHF. In DNA, the CDR3 is TGTGCCAGCAGCTTGGGGTCGGACAGCCGCCAGCATTTT.

The V gene is TRBV12-3 or TRBV12-4, the J gene TRBJ1-2; D remains unclear. The CDR3 runs to 13 residues. V was trimmed by 3 bases and J by 6 bases, leaving 11 bases between them. Here the CDR3 reads CASSFGSEDGYTF. DNA for the CDR3: TGTGCCAGCAGTTTTGGGTCGGAGGATGGCTACACCTTC.